The T cell receptor beta chain under discussion was sequenced for a study of PD-L1 blockade in urothelial cancer. Study at large: Males with bladder-origin urothelial cancer made up about 90% of the roughly 29 patients. Blood analyses occurred 3 weeks (second dose) and 6 weeks post treatment start. Previous chemotherapy exposure amounted to 0 to 3 regimens for patients.

Germline V gene sequence: CDR1 MDHEN, CDR2 SYDVKM. The CDR3 is 17 residues long. Trimming took 6 bases from V and 3 from J; bases not matched to a gene: 14. Each patient presented with locally advanced or metastatic urothelial carcinoma. Clones were read by immunoSEQ multiplex PCR, and TCRdb kept only the in-frame ones, dropping some. The sample records around 100,000 clones, roughly 84% being singletons. The chain carries TRBV28 and TRBJ2-7; 10 positions match TRBD1. The starting material was PBMCs, obtained around atezolizumab (anti-PD-L1) treatment. The TCR originated in a man over 45 with urothelial cancer. The CDR3: CASSPPGWGTGDYEQYF. The CDR3 DNA sequence: TGTGCCAGCAGCCCACCCGGCTGGGGGACAGGGGACTACGAGCAGTACTTC.